The 5 T cell receptor beta chains in this list originate from one sample, sequenced in a study of human versus mouse CDR3 diversity and MHC coevolution. Produced via immunoSEQ multiplex PCR; TCRdb's table is partial and in-frame only. This sample has about 60,000 clones, with 94% found just once. The sample was naive CD4+ T cells from blood. Subset in this sample: CD45RO-negative CD62L-positive naive CD4 T cells. All receptors derive from a person between 55 and 69 years old in good health.

The chain couples TRBV7-8 to TRBJ2-7, with D maybe TRBD2 (5 bases). The germline CDR1 and CDR2 sequences are SGHVS and FQNEAQ. The CDR3 is 15 residues long. The V end was cut by 5 bases, the J end by 7 bases, with 21 bases between. CDR3: CASSLGGQQSKEQYF. The CDR3 bases are TGTGCCAGCAGCCTTGGAGGCCAGCAGTCTAAAGAGCAGTACTTC. Looking up the rest from reference TRBV7-8 and TRBJ2-7 gives the full variable domain: GAGVSQSPRYKVAKRGQDVALRCDPISGHVSLFWYQQALGQGPEFLTYFQNEAQLDKSGLPSDRFFAERPEGSVSTLKIQRTQQEDSAVYLCASSLGGQQSKEQYFGPGTRLTVT.

The V call is TRBV6-1, the J call TRBJ1-5; 7 bases line up with TRBD1. The germline V gene has CDR1 MNHNS and CDR2 SASEGT. V was pared by 1 base and J by 5 bases, with 5 bases of the junction left unmatched. CDR3 length: 15 residues. The CDR3 loop reads CASSEGQGRYQPQHF. The CDR3 region has the DNA TGTGCCAGCAGTGAAGGACAGGGAAGGTATCAGCCCCAGCATTTT.

The rearrangement uses TRBV6-6 and TRBJ2-2; D perhaps matches TRBD2 (5 bases). The CDR3 is 15 amino acids. The V end lost 6 bases, the J end lost 1 base, and 12 bases lay between the germline ends. The germline CDR1 and CDR2 sequences are MNHNY and SVGAGI (reference sequence). The CDR3 nucleotides read TGTGCCAGCAGCCTCCTAGCAATGAACACCGGGGAGCTGTTTTTT. This gives the protein CASSLLAMNTGELFF.

The CDR3 spells CASSPPARDTQYF. CDR3 bases: TGTGCCAGCTCACCACCAGCACGAGATACGCAGTATTTT. The rearrangement links TRBV18 to TRBJ2-3; D is ambiguous. V lost 0 bases to trimming and J lost 5 bases, with 6 bases between them. Germline V lookup: CDR1 KGHSH, CDR2 LQKENI. The CDR3 has 13 residues.

This chain links TRBV5-1 with TRBJ2-5, with 7 nucleotides matching TRBD1. CDR3 size: 14 residues. Germline V CDR1 and CDR2: SGHRS, YFSETQ. Trimming cost V 4 bases and J 1 base; bases outside gene matches: 4. The CDR3 DNA sequence: TGCGCCAGCAGCCAGACAGGGATCCAAGAGACCCAGTACTTC. Amino acids: CASSQTGIQETQYF.